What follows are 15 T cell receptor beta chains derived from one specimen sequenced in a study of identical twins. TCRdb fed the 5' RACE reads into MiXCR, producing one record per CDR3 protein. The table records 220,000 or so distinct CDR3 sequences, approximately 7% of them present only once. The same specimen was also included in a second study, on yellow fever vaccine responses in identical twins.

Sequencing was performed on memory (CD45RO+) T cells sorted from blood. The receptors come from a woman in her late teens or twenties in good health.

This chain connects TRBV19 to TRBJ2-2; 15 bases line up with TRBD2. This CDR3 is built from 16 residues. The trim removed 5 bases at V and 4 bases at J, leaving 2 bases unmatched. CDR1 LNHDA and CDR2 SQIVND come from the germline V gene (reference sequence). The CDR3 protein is CASSGGLAGGTGELFF. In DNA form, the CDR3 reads TGTGCCAGTAGTGGGGGACTAGCGGGAGGCACCGGGGAGCTGTTTTTT.

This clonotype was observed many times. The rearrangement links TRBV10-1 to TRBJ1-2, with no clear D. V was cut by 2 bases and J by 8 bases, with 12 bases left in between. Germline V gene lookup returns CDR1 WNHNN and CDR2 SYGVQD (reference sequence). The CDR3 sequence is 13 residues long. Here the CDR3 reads CASSEEGSRGYTF. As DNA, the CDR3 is TGCGCCAGCAGTGAGGAGGGTTCGAGGGGCTACACCTTC.

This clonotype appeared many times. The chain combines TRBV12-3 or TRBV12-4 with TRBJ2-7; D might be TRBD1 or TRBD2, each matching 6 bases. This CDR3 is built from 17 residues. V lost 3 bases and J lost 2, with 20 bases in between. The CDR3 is CASSFGLGGGRTYEQYF. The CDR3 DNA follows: TGTGCCAGCAGTTTCGGTCTAGGGGGAGGCCGGACCTACGAGCAGTACTTC.

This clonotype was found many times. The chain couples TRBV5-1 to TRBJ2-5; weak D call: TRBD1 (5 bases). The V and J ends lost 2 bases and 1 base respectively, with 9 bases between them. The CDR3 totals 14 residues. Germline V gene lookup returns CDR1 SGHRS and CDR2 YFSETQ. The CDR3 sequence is CASSFGALQETQYF. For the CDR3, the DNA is TGCGCCAGCAGCTTTGGGGCCCTCCAAGAGACCCAGTACTTC. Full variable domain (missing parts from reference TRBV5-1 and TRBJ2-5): KAGVTQTPRYLIKTRGQQVTLSCSPISGHRSVSWYQQTPGQGLQFLFEYFSETQRNKGNFPGRFSGRQFSNSRSEMNVSTLELGDSALYLCASSFGALQETQYFGPGTRLLVL.

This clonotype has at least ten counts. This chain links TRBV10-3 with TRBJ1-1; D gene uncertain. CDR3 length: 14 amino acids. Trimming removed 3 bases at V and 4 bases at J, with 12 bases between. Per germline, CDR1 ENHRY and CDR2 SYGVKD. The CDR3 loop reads CAISDRKGFTEAFF. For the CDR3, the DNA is TGTGCCATCAGTGATCGGAAGGGTTTCACTGAAGCTTTCTTT.

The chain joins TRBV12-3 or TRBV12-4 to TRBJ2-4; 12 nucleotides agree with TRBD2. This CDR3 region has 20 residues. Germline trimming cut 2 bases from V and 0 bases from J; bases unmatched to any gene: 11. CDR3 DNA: TGTGCCAGCAGTTTAATCGTCCTAGCGGGGGGGGACGTAGCCAAAAACATTCAGTACTTC. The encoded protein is CASSLIVLAGGDVAKNIQYF.

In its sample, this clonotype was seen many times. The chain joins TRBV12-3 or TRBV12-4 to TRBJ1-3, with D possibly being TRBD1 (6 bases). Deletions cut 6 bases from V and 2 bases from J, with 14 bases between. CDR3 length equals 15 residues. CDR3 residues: CASSLAGTTGNTIYF. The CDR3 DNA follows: TGTGCCAGCAGCCTCGCCGGGACAACTGGAAACACCATATATTTT.

The CDR3 coding sequence is TGTGCCAGCAGTTACGAATCCGGAGAGATCTATGGCTACACCTTC. Residues: CASSYESGEIYGYTF. The rearrangement links TRBV6-5 to TRBJ1-2; D remains unclear. CDR1 is MNHEY and CDR2 is SVGAGI in the germline V gene. The CDR3 has 15 residues. V was shortened by 2 bases and J by 4 bases, with 14 bases between the two germline ends.

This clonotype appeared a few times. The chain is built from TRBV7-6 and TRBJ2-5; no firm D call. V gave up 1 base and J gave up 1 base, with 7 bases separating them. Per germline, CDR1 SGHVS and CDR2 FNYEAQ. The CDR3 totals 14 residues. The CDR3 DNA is TGTGCCAGCAGCTTAGATGAAGCCCAAGAGACCCAGTACTTC. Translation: CASSLDEAQETQYF.

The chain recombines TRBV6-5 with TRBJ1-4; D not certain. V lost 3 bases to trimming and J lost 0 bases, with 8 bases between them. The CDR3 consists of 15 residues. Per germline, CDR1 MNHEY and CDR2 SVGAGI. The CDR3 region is CASSYRSATNEKLFF. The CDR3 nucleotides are TGTGCCAGCAGTTATAGGTCTGCAACTAATGAAAAACTGTTTTTT.

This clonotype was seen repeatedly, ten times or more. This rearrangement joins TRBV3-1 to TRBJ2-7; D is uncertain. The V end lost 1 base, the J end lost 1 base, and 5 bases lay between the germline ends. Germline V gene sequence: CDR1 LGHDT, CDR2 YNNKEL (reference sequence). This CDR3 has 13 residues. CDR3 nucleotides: TGTGCCAGCAGCCAAGGGCGATCCTACGAGCAGTACTTC. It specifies CASSQGRSYEQYF.

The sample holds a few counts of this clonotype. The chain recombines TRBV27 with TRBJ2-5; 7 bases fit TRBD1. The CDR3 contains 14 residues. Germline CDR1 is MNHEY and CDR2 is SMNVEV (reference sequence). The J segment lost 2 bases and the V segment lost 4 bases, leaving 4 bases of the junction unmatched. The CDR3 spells CASSYPRGQETQYF. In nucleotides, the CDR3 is TGTGCCAGCAGTTACCCCAGGGGGCAAGAGACCCAGTACTTC.

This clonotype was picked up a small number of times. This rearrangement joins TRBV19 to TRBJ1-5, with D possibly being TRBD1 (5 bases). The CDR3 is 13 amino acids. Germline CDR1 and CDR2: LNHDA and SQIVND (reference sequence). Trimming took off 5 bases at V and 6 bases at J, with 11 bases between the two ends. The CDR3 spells CASSVAGLQPQHF. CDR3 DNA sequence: TGTGCCAGTAGTGTCGCGGGGCTTCAGCCCCAGCATTTT.

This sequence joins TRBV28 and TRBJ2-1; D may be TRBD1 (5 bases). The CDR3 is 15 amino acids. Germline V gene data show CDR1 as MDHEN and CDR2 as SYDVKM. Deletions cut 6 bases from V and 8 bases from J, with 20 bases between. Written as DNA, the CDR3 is TGTGCCAGCAGCGAGACACGGTTACAGGTTTATGAGCAGTTCTTC. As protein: CASSETRLQVYEQFF.

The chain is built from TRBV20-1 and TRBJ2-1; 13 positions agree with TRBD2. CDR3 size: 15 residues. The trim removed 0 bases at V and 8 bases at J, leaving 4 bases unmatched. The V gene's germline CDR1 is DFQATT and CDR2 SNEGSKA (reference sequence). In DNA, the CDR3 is TGCAGTGCTAGAGAGAAAGGACTAGCGGGGGATGAGCAGTTCTTC. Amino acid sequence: CSAREKGLAGDEQFF.